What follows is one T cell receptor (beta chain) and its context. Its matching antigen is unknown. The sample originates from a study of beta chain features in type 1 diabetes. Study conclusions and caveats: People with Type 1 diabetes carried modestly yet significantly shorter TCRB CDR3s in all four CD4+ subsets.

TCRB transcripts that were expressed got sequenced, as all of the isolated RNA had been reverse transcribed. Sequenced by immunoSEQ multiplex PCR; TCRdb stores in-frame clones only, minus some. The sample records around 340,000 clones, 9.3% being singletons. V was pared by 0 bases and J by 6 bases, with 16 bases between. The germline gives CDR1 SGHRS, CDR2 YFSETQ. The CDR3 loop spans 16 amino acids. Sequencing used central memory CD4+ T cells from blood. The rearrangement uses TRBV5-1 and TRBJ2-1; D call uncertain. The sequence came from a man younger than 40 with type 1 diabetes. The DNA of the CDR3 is TGCGCCAGCAGCTTGGACCCGCCGAGCTCAGGCAATGAGCAGTTCTTC. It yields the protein CASSLDPPSSGNEQFF.